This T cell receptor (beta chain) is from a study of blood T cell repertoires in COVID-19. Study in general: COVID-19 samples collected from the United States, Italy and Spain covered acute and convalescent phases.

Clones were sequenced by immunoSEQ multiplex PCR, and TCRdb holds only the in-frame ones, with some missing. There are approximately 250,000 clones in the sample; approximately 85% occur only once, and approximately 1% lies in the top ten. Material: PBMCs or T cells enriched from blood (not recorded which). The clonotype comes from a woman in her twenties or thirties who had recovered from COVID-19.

In DNA form, the CDR3 reads TGCGCCAGCAGTCAATCGAGGGGCTACACCTTC. Amino acids: CASSQSRGYTF. The rearrangement uses TRBV23-1 and TRBJ1-2; unclear D gene. TRBV23-1 is an ORF, and what it does is uncertain. The CDR3 extends over 11 amino acids. Deletions cut 0 bases from V and 8 bases from J, with 4 bases between.